The rows below give T cell receptor beta chains drawn from one sample of a study of cytomegalovirus exposure and HLA in healthy donors. Here immunoSEQ multiplex PCR was the method, and the copy in TCRdb shows in-frame clones only, minus some. This table has 130,000 or so clones, over 65% appearing once. Sequences were obtained from PBMCs. The receptors here all came from a woman aged 40-49 years in good health and CMV-seronegative. Each CDR3 is given with its conserved first and last residue. Fields, in order: CDR3 protein, CDR3 DNA, J gene, D gene, V gene, clone size. The D gene is left open where the match is weak. Size is omitted from some rows. Given values are once, few, many or a class for expanded clones.

CDR3 protein: CASSGPLAAQETQYF; CDR3 DNA: TGTGCCAGCAGCGGCCCACTAGCGGCCCAAGAGACCCAGTACTTC; J gene: TRBJ2-5; D gene: TRBD2; V gene: TRBV11-2; clone size: NA
CDR3 protein: CATSSQGRRNQPQHF; CDR3 DNA: TGTGCCACCAGCAGCCAGGGTAGGCGCAATCAGCCCCAGCATTTT; J gene: TRBJ1-5; D gene: NA; V gene: TRBV15; clone size: NA
CDR3 protein: CASSPDRMLGNTIYF; CDR3 DNA: TGCGCCAGCAGCCCGGACAGGATGCTTGGAAACACCATATATTTT; J gene: TRBJ1-3; D gene: TRBD1; V gene: TRBV5-1; clone size: NA
CDR3 protein: CAIGGTESEKLFF; CDR3 DNA: TGTGCCATCGGAGGGACAGAGTCTGAAAAACTGTTTTTT; J gene: TRBJ1-4; D gene: TRBD1; V gene: TRBV10-3; clone size: NA
CDR3 protein: CASSETRAGTGDSGYTF; CDR3 DNA: TGTGCCAGCAGCGAAACCAGGGCCGGGACAGGGGATAGCGGCTACACCTTC; J gene: TRBJ1-2; D gene: TRBD1; V gene: TRBV7-6; clone size: NA
CDR3 protein: CASSQPGQGNTEAFF; CDR3 DNA: TGTGCCAGCAGTCAACCGGGACAGGGAAACACTGAAGCTTTCTTT; J gene: TRBJ1-1; D gene: TRBD1; V gene: TRBV25-1; clone size: few
CDR3 protein: CASSQDRGRTRGGELFF; CDR3 DNA: TGCGCCAGCAGCCAAGATCGGGGCCGTACGCGGGGCGGGGAGCTGTTTTTT; J gene: TRBJ2-2; D gene: NA; V gene: TRBV4-1; clone size: NA
CDR3 protein: CASRTPGKGANVLTF; CDR3 DNA: TGCGCCAGCAGGACCCCAGGGAAGGGGGCCAACGTCCTGACTTTC; J gene: TRBJ2-6; D gene: NA; V gene: TRBV5-1; clone size: NA
CDR3 protein: CASSSLGQGLDGYTF; CDR3 DNA: TGTGCCAGCAGCTCCCTGGGACAGGGGTTGGATGGCTACACCTTC; J gene: TRBJ1-2; D gene: TRBD1; V gene: TRBV7-2; clone size: NA
CDR3 protein: CASSSLAGHSYNEQFF; CDR3 DNA: TGTGCCAGCAGTTCCCTAGCGGGACACTCCTACAATGAGCAGTTCTTC; J gene: TRBJ2-1; D gene: TRBD2; V gene: TRBV6-6; clone size: NA
CDR3 protein: CASSVMAGNNEQFF; CDR3 DNA: TGTGCCAGCAGCGTTATGGCGGGAAACAATGAGCAGTTCTTC; J gene: TRBJ2-1; D gene: NA; V gene: TRBV7-9; clone size: NA
CDR3 protein: CASSLYGRLAGAHEQYF; CDR3 DNA: TGTGCCAGCAGCCTTTACGGTAGGCTAGCGGGAGCCCACGAGCAGTACTTC; J gene: TRBJ2-7; D gene: TRBD2; V gene: TRBV28; clone size: few
CDR3 protein: CASGWSRNTDTQYF; CDR3 DNA: TGTGCCAGCGGCTGGTCGCGGAACACAGATACGCAGTATTTT; J gene: TRBJ2-3; D gene: NA; V gene: TRBV6-5; clone size: once
CDR3 protein: CASRGTVYEQYF; CDR3 DNA: TGTGCCAGCAGGGGGACAGTCTACGAGCAGTACTTC; J gene: TRBJ2-7; D gene: TRBD1; V gene: TRBV28; clone size: NA
CDR3 protein: CASSGDWVSLTGELFF; CDR3 DNA: TGTGCCAGCAGCGGTGACTGGGTATCCCTCACCGGGGAGCTGTTTTTT; J gene: TRBJ2-2; D gene: NA; V gene: TRBV9; clone size: NA
CDR3 protein: CATRGVAGEETQYF; CDR3 DNA: TGTGCCACCAGAGGGGTAGCGGGAGAAGAGACCCAGTACTTC; J gene: TRBJ2-5; D gene: TRBD2; V gene: TRBV7-2; clone size: NA
CDR3 protein: CASSPGRAQGEQYF; CDR3 DNA: TGTGCCAGCAGCCCAGGGAGGGCCCAGGGCGAGCAGTACTTC; J gene: TRBJ2-7; D gene: TRBD2; V gene: TRBV5-4; clone size: NA
CDR3 protein: CASSLWLGGYEQYF; CDR3 DNA: TGTGCCAGCAGCCTGTGGCTAGGGGGCTACGAGCAGTACTTC; J gene: TRBJ2-7; D gene: NA; V gene: TRBV28; clone size: NA
CDR3 protein: CSGGQTYNEQFF; CDR3 DNA: TGCAGCGGGGGACAGACATACAATGAGCAGTTCTTC; J gene: TRBJ2-1; D gene: TRBD1; V gene: TRBV29-1; clone size: NA
CDR3 protein: CAISDRVNTEAFF; CDR3 DNA: TGTGCCATCAGCGACAGGGTCAACACTGAAGCTTTCTTT; J gene: TRBJ1-1; D gene: TRBD1; V gene: TRBV10-3; clone size: NA
CDR3 protein: CASSFGLAGGETQYF; CDR3 DNA: TGTGCCAGCAGCTTCGGACTAGCGGGAGGAGAGACCCAGTACTTC; J gene: TRBJ2-5; D gene: TRBD2; V gene: TRBV5-4; clone size: few
CDR3 protein: CATGGRYEQFF; CDR3 DNA: TGTGCGACAGGGGGCAGGTATGAGCAGTTCTTC; J gene: TRBJ2-1; D gene: TRBD1; V gene: TRBV28; clone size: NA
CDR3 protein: CASSAGTGGMNTEAFF; CDR3 DNA: TGTGCCAGCAGCGCGGGGACAGGGGGGATGAACACTGAAGCTTTCTTT; J gene: TRBJ1-1; D gene: TRBD1; V gene: TRBV13; clone size: NA
CDR3 protein: CASREGAGADEQYF; CDR3 DNA: TGTGCCAGCAGGGAGGGAGCGGGAGCCGACGAGCAGTACTTC; J gene: TRBJ2-7; D gene: TRBD2; V gene: TRBV2; clone size: few
CDR3 protein: CASSWRASSRRETQYF; CDR3 DNA: TGTGCCAGCAGCTGGCGTGCTAGTTCGCGGAGGGAGACCCAGTACTTC; J gene: TRBJ2-5; D gene: NA; V gene: TRBV7-9; clone size: NA
CDR3 protein: CASSWGLDSYNEQFF; CDR3 DNA: TGTGCCAGCAGCTGGGGACTAGACTCCTACAATGAGCAGTTCTTC; J gene: TRBJ2-1; D gene: TRBD2; V gene: TRBV7-3; clone size: NA
CDR3 protein: CASSQGAGGPVNEQFF; CDR3 DNA: TGTGCCAGCAGCCAAGGCGCGGGAGGGCCAGTTAATGAGCAGTTCTTC; J gene: TRBJ2-1; D gene: TRBD2; V gene: TRBV4-2; clone size: NA
CDR3 protein: CASSHRGWGNTIYF; CDR3 DNA: TGTGCCAGCAGCCATCGGGGGTGGGGAAACACCATATATTTT; J gene: TRBJ1-3; D gene: NA; V gene: TRBV27; clone size: once
CDR3 protein: CASSPQGPSYGYTF; CDR3 DNA: TGTGCCAGCAGCCCGCAGGGCCCCAGCTATGGCTACACCTTC; J gene: TRBJ1-2; D gene: NA; V gene: TRBV4-2; clone size: few
CDR3 protein: CASRSGTSQANEQFF; CDR3 DNA: TGTGCCAGCAGAAGCGGGACTTCACAAGCCAATGAGCAGTTCTTC; J gene: TRBJ2-1; D gene: TRBD2; V gene: TRBV6-5; clone size: NA
CDR3 protein: CASSKAGTSGTYEQYF; CDR3 DNA: TGTGCCAGCAGCAAGGCGGGGACTAGCGGGACCTACGAGCAGTACTTC; J gene: TRBJ2-7; D gene: TRBD2; V gene: TRBV11-3; clone size: NA
CDR3 protein: CATLAGRESSYEQYF; CDR3 DNA: TGTGCCACCTTGGCGGGGCGGGAGAGCTCCTACGAGCAGTACTTC; J gene: TRBJ2-7; D gene: TRBD2; V gene: TRBV10-3; clone size: NA
CDR3 protein: CASRPLGRRAFF; CDR3 DNA: TGTGCCAGCAGGCCGTTGGGGCGCAGAGCTTTCTTT; J gene: TRBJ1-1; D gene: NA; V gene: TRBV28; clone size: NA
CDR3 protein: CASNGGQGSDTQYF; CDR3 DNA: TGTGCCAGCAATGGGGGACAGGGATCAGATACGCAGTATTTT; J gene: TRBJ2-3; D gene: TRBD1; V gene: TRBV2; clone size: few
CDR3 protein: CSASRTDTQYF; CDR3 DNA: TGCAGTGCTTCTCGGACAGATACGCAGTATTTT; J gene: TRBJ2-3; D gene: NA; V gene: TRBV20-1; clone size: few
CDR3 protein: CSVGTETGANVLTF; CDR3 DNA: TGCAGCGTGGGGACTGAGACTGGGGCCAACGTCCTGACTTTC; J gene: TRBJ2-6; D gene: NA; V gene: TRBV29-1; clone size: NA
CDR3 protein: CASSERQGANGYTF; CDR3 DNA: TGTGCCAGCAGTGAGCGACAGGGGGCGAATGGCTACACCTTC; J gene: TRBJ1-2; D gene: TRBD1; V gene: TRBV6-4; clone size: NA
CDR3 protein: CASSSGLLEKLFF; CDR3 DNA: TGTGCCAGCAGCTCGGGACTACTGGAAAAACTGTTTTTT; J gene: TRBJ1-4; D gene: NA; V gene: TRBV6-6; clone size: once
CDR3 protein: CASSLSSGSGKNSQYF; CDR3 DNA: TGTGCCAGCAGCCTTTCTAGCGGGAGTGGCAAAAACAGTCAGTACTTC; J gene: TRBJ2-4; D gene: TRBD2; V gene: TRBV11-2; clone size: NA
CDR3 protein: CASSEAGGFQETQYF; CDR3 DNA: TGTGCCAGCAGTGAGGCGGGAGGTTTCCAAGAGACCCAGTACTTC; J gene: TRBJ2-5; D gene: TRBD2; V gene: TRBV2; clone size: NA
CDR3 protein: CASSPRRGDSNEKLFF; CDR3 DNA: TGTGCCAGCTCACCACGTCGTGGCGACTCTAATGAAAAACTGTTTTTT; J gene: TRBJ1-4; D gene: NA; V gene: TRBV18; clone size: NA
CDR3 protein: CASRNKRGEQFF; CDR3 DNA: TGTGCCAGCAGAAACAAGCGGGGAGAGCAGTTCTTC; J gene: TRBJ2-1; D gene: TRBD2; V gene: TRBV28; clone size: NA